This T cell receptor (beta chain) was obtained from a study of shared clonotypes between healthy human individuals (dated by TCRdb to between 2020 and 2021). Context from the whole study: The cohort comprised two women and a few men aged 18 to 49 years. Leukapheresis yielded between about 0.85 and 9 billion PBMCs per donor. To increase sequencing depth and limit assay-specific biases, different laboratories used diverse techniques to prepare libraries and sequence TCR repertoires. The study deeply sequenced blood TCR repertoires of roughly five healthy adults to estimate repertoire size and the extent of clonotype sharing between individuals. For each donor, three plates each were used for CD4 naive and CD4 memory, two plates were used for CD8 naive, and one plate was used for CD8 memory.

Note on this clone: This receptor's antigen is unknown. No base qualities exist here, and no much larger clone lies one base off it.

TCR CDR3 regions were amplified from genomic DNA by multiplex PCR using the deep immunoSEQ assay. Extracted genomic DNA from each cell subset was spread evenly across all wells of several immunoSEQ 96-well plates, with each plate serving as a replicate. For sorted subsets, approximately 200 ng of genomic DNA, equivalent to some 30,000 T cell genomes, went into each replicate PCR. Purified libraries were quantified with a Qubit 3.0 fluorometer, sized on a Bioanalyzer 2100, and re-quantified with the KAPA Library Quantification kit. Each immunoSEQ 96-well plate was sequenced on its own single-read 150-cycle Illumina NextSeq 550 flow cell. In the paper's pipeline: Because the immunoSEQ output included only junctional sequences and no quality scores, the filtering could not be the same as the filtering used for full-length reads. Sequences were annotated with PyIR, a Python wrapper for IgBLAST v1.9, and V/J genes and CDR3 were assigned using IMGT germline references. Reads were removed for weak V/J assignments (E-value above 1e-6), missing CDR3, stop codons, out-of-frame junctions, or ambiguous translated residues. A V3J clonotype was defined by an identical inferred V gene, J gene, and CDR3 amino acid sequence. Percentage overlap between repertoires was computed as shared unique clonotypes divided by the size of the smaller repertoire. RTK rarefaction, the Chao1 estimator, and Recon v2.1 estimates of unobserved clonotypes were used to assess repertoire richness. OLGA was used to compute generation probabilities for all TCRbeta clonotypes that the gDNA method yielded from a few donors. TCRdb took this table from immuneACCESS and kept in-frame rearrangements with V and J called. Such tables lack part of the clones; where checked against another copy, unresolved V genes explain under half of the gap, and the rest is unexplained. V and J calls and clone size are given by that table; D and trimming were obtained from the DNA. Recorded for this sample are approximately 2.3 million clones; approximately 93% of them occurred a single time. The ten largest clones add up to about 0.39% of the sample.

The full study reports these points: Across a handful of donors, around 5.4% of naive CD4, approximately 4% of naive CD8, under 2.5% of memory CD4, and approximately 0.4% of memory CD8 clonotypes were shared. Naive subsets generally had larger estimated clonotype richness than memory subsets. The small number of donors limited the genetic and exposure-history diversity represented. Compared with non-shared clonotypes, the clonotypes found in all four sorted-subset donors had higher generation probabilities. Based on pairwise subsampling, the degree of clonotype sharing among donors was expected to be affected by sequencing depth. Even with the large sequencing depth, rarefaction of the sorted-subset datasets indicated that sequencing was incomplete. Sampling was restricted to blood, and TCR repertoires in tissues likely differ from the TCR repertoires found in blood.

The CDR3 goes from the cysteine to the phenylalanine over 15 residues. The read is trimmed to its CDR3 DNA, 45 bases read in frame from base 1. CDR1 and CDR2 are drawn from the germline V gene: SNHLY, FYNNEI. V is cut by 7 bases and J by 7 bases, and the space between the germline ends is 19 bases. Donors were healthy HIV-negative adults with no recently reported acute infections or vaccinations. Every donor was a Caucasian adult living in Nashville, Tennessee, USA. CD4+ T cells were enriched by magnetic negative selection; naive cells were then positively selected on CD45RA, and the negative fraction formed the memory subset. Blood was collected by leukapheresis, and PBMCs were isolated by Ficoll-Histopaque density gradient centrifugation and then cryopreserved in liquid nitrogen vapor phase. Analytical flow cytometry was used to check the purity and quantity of every magnetically sorted T cell population. Genomic DNA was isolated from every sorted fraction and measured by UV absorbance on a Nanodrop 2000c.

The receptor chain draws on TRBV2 and TRBJ1-4; TRBD1 might be the D gene, on 6 matching bases. The specimen sequenced was naive CD4+ T cells from PBMCs. The intended sense of this specimen's cell subset or site label: CD45RA+ positively selected. This clonotype was sampled from a man between 18 and 35 years old in good health. Some clones in this sample may be carry-over from other donors' samples. The DNA sequence is as follows: TGTGCCAGCACCTTTGCAGGGGCGATGAGTGAAAAACTGTTTTTT. Its protein is CASTFAGAMSEKLFF.